A single sample is the source of the 12 T cell receptor beta chains below, sequenced in a study of T cells in Graves' hyperthyroidism and ophthalmopathy. TCR beta CDR3 regions were amplified from RNA transcripts. When the TCR CDR3 underwent first-round RT-PCR, the HTBI primer set was used. MiXCR, run by TCRdb on the multiplex PCR reads, gives a single entry per CDR3 protein. This table has hundreds of thousands of distinct CDR3 sequences, roughly 15% appearing once. The sequencing sample was made of blood. The receptors stem from a young man with Graves' ophthalmopathy.

This clonotype was seen repeatedly, ten times or more. The CDR3: CASSAEAQNTEAFF. The CDR3 DNA is TGTGCCAGCAGTGCAGAGGCGCAGAACACTGAAGCTTTCTTT. The chain recombines TRBV6-1 with TRBJ1-1; no definite D call. The germline CDR1 and CDR2 sequences are MNHNS and SASEGT. The germline V and J ends were trimmed by 4 bases and 1 base, with 10 bases remaining between them. The length of the CDR3 is 14 residues.

This clonotype has only a few counts. The chain carries TRBV19 and TRBJ2-1, with TRBD2 matching 8 bases. The V gene end was trimmed by 10 bases and the J gene end by 8 bases; junction bases not matched to a gene: 19. Germline V CDR1 and CDR2: LNHDA, SQIVND (reference sequence). This CDR3 has 16 amino acids. The CDR3 loop is CATLDRISGNQDEQFF. The CDR3 nucleotides read TGTGCCACACTAGACCGAATTAGCGGGAATCAGGATGAGCAGTTCTTC. The full variable domain, completed using reference TRBV19 and TRBJ2-1, is DGGITQSPKYLFRKEGQNVTLSCEQNLNHDAMYWYRQDPGQGLRLIYYSQIVNDFQKGDIAEGYSVSREKKESFPLTVTSAQKNPTAFYLCATLDRISGNQDEQFFGPGTRLTVL.

On this clonotype: A single base separates this from a much larger clone, so it may be a read error. The rearrangement joins TRBV7-9 to TRBJ2-1; no definite D call. Germline CDR1 and CDR2: SEHNR and FQNEAQ (reference sequence). This CDR3 region has 17 residues. CDR3 nucleotides: TGTGCCGGCAGCTTATCAGCCTCCCCGGCGGTCTACAATGAGCAGTTCTTC. Amino acid sequence: CAGSLSASPAVYNEQFF.

On this clonotype itself: A much larger clone lies a single base off, so this may be a read error. The chain is built from TRBV6-1 and TRBJ1-1, with D tentatively TRBD1 (6 bases). The CDR3 has 14 amino acids. The germline V and J ends were trimmed by 10 bases and 4 bases, with 19 bases remaining between them. In germline, CDR1 is MNHNS, CDR2 SASEGT. The CDR3 DNA sequence: TGTGCCACCCTCTTCCGGACAGTCCTCACTGAAGCTTTCTTT. The encoded protein is CATLFRTVLTEAFF.

This clonotype was seen many times. V gene TRBV7-9 combines with J gene TRBJ1-2; 9 bases agree with TRBD1. In germline, CDR1 is SEHNR, CDR2 FQNEAQ (reference sequence). The CDR3 covers 14 residues. Trimming removed 8 bases from V and 5 bases from J; junction bases left unmatched: 9. CDR3 loop: CASLPTGGWYGYTF. CDR3 DNA: TGTGCCAGCTTGCCTACAGGGGGCTGGTATGGCTACACCTTC.

About this clonotype itself: A much bigger clone sits one base away, suggesting this may be a read error. The chain employs TRBV20-1 and TRBJ2-3; 14 bases are a match to TRBD2. The CDR3 runs to 15 residues. CDR1 and CDR2 (germline): DFQATT, SNEGSKA (reference sequence). The CDR3 DNA reads TGCAGTGCTAGCCCGACTAGCGGGGGGGCAGATGCGCAGTATTTT. Protein product: CSASPTSGGADAQYF.

V usage is TRBV27 and J usage is TRBJ1-6; D unresolved. The V gene's germline CDR1 is MNHEY and CDR2 SMNVEV (reference sequence). V shed 2 bases and J shed 7 bases, with 9 bases lying between them. CDR3 length: 14 residues. CDR3 protein: CASSLRAENSPLHF. The CDR3 bases are TGTGCCAGCAGTTTACGGGCGGAGAATTCACCCCTCCACTTT.

This clonotype was counted at least ten times. The rearrangement links TRBV6-1 to TRBJ2-4; 10 nucleotides match TRBD2. This CDR3 is built from 20 residues. Per germline, CDR1 MNHNS and CDR2 SASEGT. Trimming at V came to 0 bases and at J to 0 bases, leaving 11 bases not matched to a gene. The CDR3 DNA sequence: TGTGCCAGCAGTGAAGCGGTACTGAGCGGGGGGGGGTTAGCCAAAAACATTCAGTACTTC. Encoded protein: CASSEAVLSGGGLAKNIQYF.

This clonotype has ten or more counts. The chain links TRBV18 to TRBJ1-2, with D perhaps matching TRBD1 (5 bases). Germline CDR1 reads KGHSH; CDR2 reads LQKENI. The germline V and J ends were trimmed by 6 bases and 4 bases, with 9 bases remaining between them. The CDR3 has 12 amino acids. The CDR3: CASSGRGYGYTF. CDR3 in DNA: TGTGCCAGCTCCGGAAGGGGCTATGGCTACACCTTC.

This clonotype was seen ten or more times. This chain uses TRBV27 with TRBJ2-7, with D possibly being TRBD1 (6 bases). This CDR3 region has 15 residues. Germline CDR1 and CDR2: MNHEY and SMNVEV (reference sequence). Trimming cost V 3 bases and J 3 bases, with 15 bases left between them. The CDR3 DNA follows: TGTGCCAGCAGTTTTACCGGGCAGGGGTTCTACGAGCAGTACTTC. Amino acid sequence: CASSFTGQGFYEQYF.

This clonotype appeared many times. The chain employs TRBV27 and TRBJ2-1; tentative D call: TRBD1 (8 bases). V shed 5 bases and J shed 4 bases, with 18 bases lying between them. CDR1 and CDR2 (germline): MNHEY, SMNVEV (reference sequence). The CDR3 totals 16 residues. The CDR3 coding sequence is TGTGCCAGCAGTCCACGGGGGGACAGGATATACAATGAGCAGTTCTTC. It yields the protein CASSPRGDRIYNEQFF.

Many counts were recorded for this clonotype. The chain couples TRBV6-6 to TRBJ2-7; TRBD1 or TRBD2 may be the D gene (6 bases each). The germline V gene encodes CDR1 MNHNY and CDR2 SVGAGI (reference sequence). Trimming took 2 bases from V and 3 from J, leaving 17 bases between them. The CDR3 sequence is 16 residues long. The CDR3 loop reads CASSYEGDGGGYEQYF. The CDR3, as DNA: TGTGCCAGCAGTTACGAGGGGGACGGGGGCGGCTACGAGCAGTACTTC.